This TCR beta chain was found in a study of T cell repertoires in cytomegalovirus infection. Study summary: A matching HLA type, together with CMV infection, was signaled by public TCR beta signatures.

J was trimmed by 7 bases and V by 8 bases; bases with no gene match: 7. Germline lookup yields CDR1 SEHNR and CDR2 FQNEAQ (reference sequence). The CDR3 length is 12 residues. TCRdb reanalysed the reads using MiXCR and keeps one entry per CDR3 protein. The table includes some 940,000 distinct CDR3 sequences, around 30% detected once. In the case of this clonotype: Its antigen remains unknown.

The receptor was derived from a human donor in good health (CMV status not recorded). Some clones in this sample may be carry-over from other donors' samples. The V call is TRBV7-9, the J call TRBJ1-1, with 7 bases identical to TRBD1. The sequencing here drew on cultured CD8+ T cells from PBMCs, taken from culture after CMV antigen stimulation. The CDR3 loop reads CASRGQDDEAFF. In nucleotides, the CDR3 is TGTGCCAGCCGTGGACAGGACGATGAAGCTTTCTTT.